The next 19 T cell receptor beta chains were all read from a single sample in a study of technical replicates of blood from a handful of donors (dated by TCRdb to 2015 to 2018). Library preparation employed the immunoSEQ multiplex PCR assay. What TCRdb holds here is the immuneACCESS table cut down to in-frame rearrangements. Part of the clones is not present; checked against another copy, under half of the missing clones reflect an unresolved V gene, and the others are unexplained. This sample lists around 13,000 clones; 70% to 90% were detected once. The ten biggest clones cover approximately 10% of the sample. Sequencing used PBMCs. All receptors come from a human donor in good health.

V is TRBV18 and J is TRBJ1-1; D is uncertain. The CDR3 is 13 amino acids. Germline V gives CDR1 KGHSH, CDR2 LQKENI. V dropped 2 bases and J dropped 1 base, with 5 bases sitting between them. The CDR3 DNA is TGTGCCAGCTCACCAGGCGGGAACACTGAAGCTTTCTTT. As protein: CASSPGGNTEAFF. The entire variable domain, with the rest obtained from reference TRBV18 and TRBJ1-1, is as follows: NAGVMQNPRHLVRRRGQEARLRCSPMKGHSHVYWYRQLPEEGLKFMVYLQKENIIDESGMPKERFSAEFPKEGPSILRIQQVVRGDSAAYFCASSPGGNTEAFFGQGTRLTVV.

V usage is TRBV13 and J usage is TRBJ2-3, with 12 bases identical to TRBD2. The length of the CDR3 is 16 residues. V lost 5 bases, J lost 2 bases, and 5 bases stayed unmatched. CDR1 and CDR2 (germline): PRHDT, FYEKMQ (reference sequence). Written as DNA, the CDR3 is TGTGCCAGCAGCCAACTAGCGGGAGGTAACACAGATACGCAGTATTTT. Translation gives CASSQLAGGNTDTQYF.

The chain couples TRBV11-2 to TRBJ2-5; 12 positions agree with TRBD2. The V and J ends lost 4 bases and 4 bases, in that order; junction bases with no gene match: 4. Per germline, CDR1 SGHAT and CDR2 FQNNGV. This CDR3 is 15 amino acids long. The CDR3 DNA is TGTGCCAGCAGCTCTGGACTAGCGGGAATAGAGACCCAGTACTTC. Its protein product is CASSSGLAGIETQYF.

This chain links TRBV11-2 with TRBJ2-1; D may be TRBD2 (5 bases). Germline CDR1 reads SGHAT; CDR2 reads FQNNGV. Trimming pared 4 bases from V and 0 bases from J, leaving 16 bases between. The length of the CDR3 is 17 residues. This CDR3 is CASSYRSGASSYNEQFF. The CDR3 coding sequence is TGTGCCAGCAGCTACCGGAGCGGAGCGAGCTCCTACAATGAGCAGTTCTTC. The full variable domain, completed using reference TRBV11-2 and TRBJ2-1, is EAGVAQSPRYKIIEKRQSVAFWCNPISGHATLYWYQQILGQGPKLLIQFQNNGVVDDSQLPKDRFSAERLKGVDSTLKIQPAKLEDSAVYLCASSYRSGASSYNEQFFGPGTRLTVL.

The rearrangement uses TRBV10-2 and TRBJ1-2, with D perhaps matching TRBD1 (5 bases). CDR3 length: 14 residues. The V end lost 1 base, the J end lost 6 bases, and 12 bases lay between the germline ends. Germline V gives CDR1 WSHSY, CDR2 SAAADI. CDR3 loop: CASSEYLEGNGYTF. Here the CDR3 DNA reads TGCGCCAGCAGTGAGTACTTGGAGGGGAATGGCTACACCTTC.

The table lists this clone with a few counts. V and J are TRBV6-5 and TRBJ2-7; D uncertain. The V gene lost 5 bases and the J gene lost 0 bases, with 5 bases spanning the gap. Germline V gives CDR1 MNHEY, CDR2 SVGAGI. The CDR3 has 12 residues. The CDR3: CASSNTSYEQYF. The DNA of the CDR3 is TGTGCCAGCAGTAACACCTCCTACGAGCAGTACTTC.

This chain connects TRBV6-5 to TRBJ2-7, with D unresolved. Deletions cut 0 bases from V and 2 bases from J, with 11 bases between. This CDR3 is built from 15 residues. The germline gives CDR1 MNHEY, CDR2 SVGAGI. The CDR3 sequence: CASSYSASSPYEQYF. The CDR3 bases are TGTGCCAGCAGTTACTCTGCTAGTAGCCCCTACGAGCAGTACTTC.

This sequence joins TRBV7-9 and TRBJ2-5, with 10 bases aligning to TRBD2. The assigned J gene may be wrong: the sequence end matches TRBJ2-7 better. Germline V gene data show CDR1 as SEHNR and CDR2 as FQNEAQ (reference sequence). The CDR3 runs 15 residues. This chain's CDR3 is CASSNRASGRYEQYF. CDR3 sequence (DNA): TGTGCCAGCAGCAATAGGGCTAGCGGGAGATACGAGCAGTACTTC.

The CDR3 nucleotides read TGTGCCAGCAGCTTCCGCAGGGAATCCTACAATGAGCAGTTCTTC. Translation: CASSFRRESYNEQFF. The chain uses TRBV21-1 and TRBJ2-1; the D segment call TRBD1 is taken from the table without a DNA check. TRBV21-1 constitutes a pseudogene. The CDR3 sequence is 15 residues long.

The J gene is TRBJ1-5, the V gene TRBV29-1, with D perhaps TRBD1 (6 bases). The CDR3 is 14 amino acids. The V gene's germline CDR1 is SQVTM and CDR2 ANQGSEA. The germline V and J ends were trimmed by 7 bases and 5 bases, with 18 bases remaining between them. CDR3 protein: CSAGVGAGDQPQHF. The CDR3 DNA follows: TGCAGCGCCGGAGTGGGGGCCGGGGATCAGCCCCAGCATTTT.

The chain combines TRBV15 with TRBJ1-5; tentative D call: TRBD1 (5 bases). This CDR3 has 16 residues. Trimming cost V 0 bases and J 5 bases, with 14 bases left between them. The germline gives CDR1 LNHNV, CDR2 YYDKDF (reference sequence). CDR3: CATSRDPGEGHQPQHF. The CDR3 coding sequence is TGTGCCACCAGCAGAGATCCGGGGGAGGGGCATCAGCCCCAGCATTTT.

V and J are TRBV29-1 and TRBJ2-4; tentative D call: TRBD2 (5 bases). Trimming pared 4 bases from V and 0 bases from J, leaving 10 bases between. Germline CDR1 reads SQVTM; CDR2 reads ANQGSEA. The CDR3 totals 14 residues. The CDR3 DNA follows: TGCAGCGTTGTGGTGGACTTAGCCAAAAACATTCAGTACTTC. Protein sequence: CSVVVDLAKNIQYF.

This chain links TRBV4-1 with TRBJ2-1; a possible D gene is TRBD1 (6 bases). The CDR3 has 14 amino acids. Germline CDR1 MGHRA, CDR2 YSYEKL. The germline V and J ends were trimmed by 9 bases and 6 bases, with 18 bases remaining between them. CDR3 sequence reads: CARRLTGLVNEQFF. CDR3 in DNA: TGCGCCAGGAGATTGACAGGTTTGGTCAATGAGCAGTTCTTC.

The V and J genes are TRBV21-1 and TRBJ2-1; the DNA was not compared with TRBD1, the D call given in the table. TRBV21-1 is a pseudogene. The CDR3 length is 14 residues. The CDR3 sequence is CASSKAGLSYEQFF. CDR3 nucleotides: TGTGCCAGCAGCAAAGCGGGCCTGTCGTATGAGCAGTTCTTC.

The V and J genes are TRBV6-5 and TRBJ1-2, with D possibly matching TRBD1 (6 bases). The CDR3 covers 14 residues. Trimming pared 6 bases from V and 3 bases from J, leaving 14 bases between. Germline V gene sequence: CDR1 MNHEY, CDR2 SVGAGI. The CDR3 here is CASRPGGADYGYTF. As DNA, the CDR3 is TGTGCCAGCAGGCCGGGGGGGGCAGACTATGGCTACACCTTC.

The chain recombines TRBV19 with TRBJ1-2, with TRBD1 identical over 7 bases. V trimming: 6 bases; J trimming: 0 bases; junction bases outside the gene matches: 4. Looked up from germline, CDR1 is LNHDA and CDR2 is SQIVND (reference sequence). The CDR3 is made up of 14 amino acids. This CDR3 reads CASRETGPNYGYTF. In nucleotides, the CDR3 is TGTGCCAGTAGAGAGACAGGGCCTAACTATGGCTACACCTTC.

The chain recombines TRBV7-9 with TRBJ2-2; D is possibly TRBD1 (6 bases). V dropped 1 base and J dropped 6 bases, with 12 bases sitting between them. This CDR3 is built from 15 residues. In germline, CDR1 is SEHNR, CDR2 FQNEAQ (reference sequence). The CDR3 nucleotides read TGTGCCAGCAGCTTAGGCCAGGGGTACCCCGGGGAGCTGTTTTTT. Its translation is CASSLGQGYPGELFF.

This chain connects TRBV19 to TRBJ1-2; no reliable D call. The germline gives CDR1 LNHDA, CDR2 SQIVND (reference sequence). Trimming took 1 base from V and 4 from J, leaving 10 bases between them. The CDR3 is made up of 14 amino acids. CDR3: CASSIVEGIYGYTF. In nucleotides, the CDR3 is TGTGCCAGTAGTATAGTAGAGGGCATCTATGGCTACACCTTC.

This chain links TRBV10-3 with TRBJ2-1, with 10 bases identical to TRBD2. Losses at the gene ends were 3 bases for V and 6 bases for J; bases not matched to a gene: 5. The germline V gene has CDR1 ENHRY and CDR2 SYGVKD. CDR3 length equals 15 residues. The CDR3 DNA follows: TGTGCCATCAGTGACTCCGGGACTAGCGCCAATGAGCAGTTCTTC. It specifies CAISDSGTSANEQFF.